The 23 T cell receptor beta chains presented below share a single source sample, sequenced in a study of CD4+ T cells in melanoma. Produced via immunoSEQ multiplex PCR; TCRdb's table is partial and in-frame only. This sample has about 13,000 clones; 68% occur once, and the top ten carry 18%. Sequences were obtained from cells from a culture (not recorded whether cultured in vitro). The receptors come from a human donor with melanoma.

The chain is built from TRBV7-9 and TRBJ2-7, with 9 bases matching TRBD1. Trimming cost V 4 bases and J 2 bases; bases outside gene matches: 3. The CDR3 has 14 residues. The germline V gene encodes CDR1 SEHNR and CDR2 FQNEAQ (reference sequence). CDR3 sequence (DNA): TGTGCCAGCAGCTCCGGGACAGGGACCTACGAGCAGTACTTC. Amino acids: CASSSGTGTYEQYF.

V and J are TRBV6-6 and TRBJ1-1; 7 bases align to TRBD1. The CDR3 has 14 amino acids. Germline-derived CDR1 and CDR2 are MNHNY and SVGAGI (reference sequence). V was pared by 5 bases and J by 1 base, with 4 bases of the junction left unmatched. CDR3 DNA: TGTGCCAGCAGTGGACAGGCAACGAACACTGAAGCTTTCTTT. Translating it yields CASSGQATNTEAFF.

The V call is TRBV5-1, the J call TRBJ2-2; tentative D call: TRBD2 (5 bases). In germline, CDR1 is SGHRS, CDR2 YFSETQ. Trimming shortened V by 1 base and J by 6 bases, and 16 bases separated the two germline ends. The CDR3 has 16 residues. Here the CDR3 DNA reads TGCGCCAGCAGCTTGCGGGGATTGAGTATTCCCGGGGAGCTGTTTTTT. This translates into CASSLRGLSIPGELFF.

The chain joins TRBV12-5 to TRBJ2-1, with TRBD1 identical over 8 bases. Germline CDR1 and CDR2: LGHNT and FRNRAP. The trim removed 5 bases at V and 0 bases at J, leaving 6 bases unmatched. The CDR3 sequence is 16 residues long. CDR3 region: CASGPGDRSSYNEQFF. CDR3 nucleotides: TGTGCTAGTGGTCCGGGGGACAGGAGCTCCTACAATGAGCAGTTCTTC.

The chain joins TRBV13 to TRBJ1-3; D gene ambiguous. With 7 bases removed from V and 1 base from J, the gap between germline ends came to 17 bases. This CDR3 has 16 amino acids. Germline lookup yields CDR1 PRHDT and CDR2 FYEKMQ (reference sequence). CDR3 amino acids: CASTQRPVGSGNTIYF. In nucleotides, the CDR3 is TGTGCCAGCACCCAGCGACCCGTCGGGTCTGGAAACACCATATATTTT.

The V and J genes are TRBV5-1 and TRBJ2-3; possibly TRBD1 for D (6 bases). In germline, CDR1 is SGHRS, CDR2 YFSETQ. Trimming removed 4 bases at V and 6 bases at J, with 15 bases between. The CDR3 contains 14 residues. The CDR3 spells CASSLGHSGDTQYF. CDR3 coding DNA: TGCGCCAGCAGCCTGGGACACTCTGGGGATACGCAGTATTTT.

The chain is built from TRBV30 and TRBJ1-4; D is possibly TRBD1 (5 bases). Germline V gene lookup returns CDR1 GTSNPN and CDR2 SVGIG (reference sequence). The CDR3 is 13 amino acids. V was trimmed by 3 bases and J by 8 bases, leaving 13 bases between them. This CDR3 reads CAWSIRVGEKLFF. In DNA, the CDR3 is TGTGCCTGGAGCATCAGGGTGGGCGAAAAACTGTTTTTT.

The rearrangement uses TRBV7-6 and TRBJ2-7, with D possibly being TRBD1 (6 bases). This CDR3 comprises 17 residues. Germline lookup yields CDR1 SGHVS and CDR2 FNYEAQ. V lost 5 bases and J lost 1, with 21 bases in between. CDR3 loop: CASSGPPSLGQSYEQYF. The CDR3 DNA reads TGTGCCAGCAGCGGGCCGCCGTCGCTCGGACAGTCCTACGAGCAGTACTTC.

This sequence joins TRBV6-5 and TRBJ1-2; D gene unclear. CDR3 size: 14 residues. V dropped 6 bases and J dropped 1 base, with 12 bases sitting between them. CDR1 and CDR2 from the germline V gene are MNHEY and SVGAGI. DNA of the CDR3: TGTGCCAGCAGGGCGCCTGGGGATAACTATGGCTACACCTTC. Protein sequence: CASRAPGDNYGYTF.

This clone appeared a single time. V and J are TRBV6-5 and TRBJ2-7; D is undetermined. V gave up 3 bases and J gave up 0 bases, with 9 bases separating them. In germline, CDR1 is MNHEY, CDR2 SVGAGI. This CDR3 is built from 14 residues. CDR3 sequence reads: CASSYIKGSYEQYF. The CDR3 DNA sequence: TGTGCCAGCAGTTATATCAAGGGCTCCTACGAGCAGTACTTC.

The chain employs TRBV11-2 and TRBJ2-1; D possibly matches TRBD1 or TRBD2 (5 bases each). CDR1 SGHAT and CDR2 FQNNGV come from the germline V gene. The CDR3 sequence is 14 residues long. The V end lost 1 base, the J end lost 2 bases, and 6 bases lay between the germline ends. The CDR3 spells CASSLGGTYNEQFF. The CDR3 DNA sequence: TGTGCCAGCAGCTTAGGGGGGACCTACAATGAGCAGTTCTTC.

V gene TRBV6-1 combines with J gene TRBJ2-1, with TRBD1 identical over 10 bases. Per germline, CDR1 MNHNS and CDR2 SASEGT. After removal of 5 bases from V and 4 bases from J, the junction contained 5 bases not matched to a gene. CDR3 length: 15 residues. In DNA, the CDR3 is TGTGCCAGCAGTCGGGACAGGGGTGGATACAATGAGCAGTTCTTC. It codes for CASSRDRGGYNEQFF.

In this sample, this clone turned up a few times. The J gene is TRBJ1-6, the V gene TRBV7-9; 7 nucleotides line up with TRBD1. The CDR3 covers 15 residues. J lost 3 bases, V lost 5 bases, and 4 bases had no gene match. The germline CDR1 and CDR2 sequences are SEHNR and FQNEAQ (reference sequence). This chain's CDR3 is CASSPRDSYNSPLHF. The CDR3 nucleotides are TGTGCCAGCAGCCCAAGGGACAGCTATAATTCACCCCTCCACTTT. Using reference TRBV7-9 and TRBJ1-6 for the parts outside the CDR3, the full variable domain is DTGVSQNPRHKITKRGQNVTFRCDPISEHNRLYWYRQTLGQGPEFLTYFQNEAQLEKSRLLSDRFSAERPKGSFSTLEIQRTEQGDSAMYLCASSPRDSYNSPLHFGNGTRLTVT.

The gene calls are TRBV7-7 and TRBJ2-7, with 9 bases fitting TRBD1. CDR3 size: 15 residues. The junction had 7 bases not matched to a gene; V was cut back by 6 bases and J by 1 base. From germline, CDR1 is SSHAT and CDR2 FNYEAQ (reference sequence). This chain's CDR3 is CASRPGDRASYEQYF. CDR3 nucleotide sequence: TGTGCCAGCAGGCCAGGGGACAGGGCGTCCTACGAGCAGTACTTC.

The J gene is TRBJ2-5, the V gene TRBV4-1, with D unresolved. CDR3 size: 16 residues. CDR1 and CDR2 from the germline V gene are MGHRA and YSYEKL. The V end was cut by 3 bases, the J end by 7 bases, with 21 bases between. The CDR3 is CASSHPTPGRVTTQYF. In DNA, the CDR3 is TGCGCCAGCAGCCATCCTACCCCCGGTCGCGTAACGACCCAGTACTTC.

The chain carries TRBV27 and TRBJ1-2, with 7 bases fitting TRBD1. V lost 8 bases and J lost 6; bases outside the gene matches: 9. CDR1 is MNHEY, CDR2 SMNVEV, per germline (reference sequence). The CDR3 sequence is 13 residues long. Written as DNA, the CDR3 is TGTGCCAGCGGGGAGGAACAGGGGCATGGCTACACCTTC. It encodes CASGEEQGHGYTF.

The chain combines TRBV9 with TRBJ2-5; TRBD2 might be the D (6 bases). The V gene's germline CDR1 is SGDLS and CDR2 YYNGEE. The CDR3 consists of 16 residues. V lost 4 bases and J 5 bases, leaving 21 bases between the germline ends. The CDR3 loop is CASSLRGSGGMETQYF. The CDR3 DNA follows: TGTGCCAGCAGCCTGAGGGGTTCTGGAGGGATGGAGACCCAGTACTTC. Based on the CDR3 plus reference TRBV9 and TRBJ2-5, the full variable domain is DSGVTQTPKHLITATGQRVTLRCSPRSGDLSVYWYQQSLDQGLQFLIQYYNGEERAKGNILERFSAQQFPDLHSELNLSSLELGDSALYFCASSLRGSGGMETQYFGPGTRLLVL.

This clone was counted once. The chain links TRBV6-5 to TRBJ1-1; possible D gene TRBD1, 5 bases. The germline gives CDR1 MNHEY, CDR2 SVGAGI. Trimming left V 0 bases short and J 2 bases short, with 7 bases between. The CDR3 contains 14 residues. In nucleotides, the CDR3 is TGTGCCAGCAGTTACTCCGACAGAAACACTGAAGCTTTCTTT. The encoded protein is CASSYSDRNTEAFF.

This clone is medium-sized in the sample. The CDR3 DNA reads as TGTGCCAGTAGTATAGATCTCGTCTCACGACGCTACACCTTC. Amino acid sequence: CASSIDLVSRRYTF. J is TRBJ1-2 and V is TRBV19; D remains ambiguous. CDR3 size: 14 residues. Germline V gene sequence: CDR1 LNHDA, CDR2 SQIVND (reference sequence). V was pared by 0 bases and J by 9 bases, with 14 bases between.

The V and J genes are TRBV5-1 and TRBJ2-7; the match to TRBD2 covers 10 bases. J gave up 3 bases and V 7 bases, and 16 bases lay outside the gene matches. Germline values: CDR1 SGHRS, CDR2 YFSETQ. CDR3 size: 17 residues. CDR3 in DNA: TGCGCCAGCGGAAATAGCGGGGGGAAATATACAAGCTACGAGCAGTACTTC. It translates to CASGNSGGKYTSYEQYF.

The chain uses TRBV13 and TRBJ2-7; D ambiguous. The CDR3 is 13 residues long. The germline V gene encodes CDR1 PRHDT and CDR2 FYEKMQ (reference sequence). The V end was cut by 1 base, the J end by 4 bases, with 8 bases between. The DNA of the CDR3 is TGTGCCAGCAGCTTAGCAGGAACGTACGAGCAGTACTTC. This gives the protein CASSLAGTYEQYF. The whole variable domain, filled in from reference TRBV13 and TRBJ2-7, reads AAGVIQSPRHLIKEKRETATLKCYPIPRHDTVYWYQQGPGQDPQFLISFYEKMQSDKGSIPDRFSAQQFSDYHSELNMSSLELGDSALYFCASSLAGTYEQYFGPGTRLTVT.

In the case of this clone: The germline gene is not matched at one end of the junction; a read error may be the cause. This chain joins TRBV7-7 and TRBJ2-2; 10 nucleotides agree with TRBD1. CDR1 SSHAT and CDR2 FNYEAQ come from the germline V gene (reference sequence). The CDR3 spans 16 residues. CDR3 coding DNA: TGTGCCAGCAGCCTAGCCGGGACAGGGGTAACCGGGGAGCTGTTTTTT. Amino acids: CASSLAGTGVTGELFF.

V gene TRBV7-3 combines with J gene TRBJ1-6; the D gene is possibly TRBD1 (5 bases). Between the trimmed V and J ends, which lost 5 bases and 9 bases, there was a span of 17 bases. Germline V gene sequence: CDR1 SGHTA, CDR2 FQGTGA. This CDR3 is built from 15 residues. The CDR3 DNA is TGTGCCAGCAGCCTCAGCGGAGGCGGGGGTTCACCCCTCCACTTT. Its translation: CASSLSGGGGSPLHF.